The clone carrying this TCR beta chain was detected a few times. The V and J ends lost 2 bases and 2 bases respectively, with 12 bases between them. This CDR3 comprises 15 residues. Germline V gene lookup returns CDR1 MNHNS and CDR2 SASEGT. The data derive from a study of blood T cell repertoires in COVID-19. Study context: T cells, B-cell-depleted T cells, or PBMCs provided the cDNA or gDNA that served as material.

This table comes from immunoSEQ multiplex PCR, and its TCRdb copy is limited to in-frame clones, with some not included. This sample yields 100,000 or so clones, of which approximately 87% are seen a single time; about 9.9% belongs to the top ten. This rearrangement joins TRBV6-1 to TRBJ1-2, with D possibly TRBD1 on 6 matching bases. The origin of this receptor is a woman aged 25-40 years with acute or convalescent COVID-19. Input material: peripheral blood. DNA for the CDR3: TGTGCCAGCAGTGAAATTGAGGGGGTGAACTATGGCTACACCTTC. Its protein is CASSEIEGVNYGYTF.